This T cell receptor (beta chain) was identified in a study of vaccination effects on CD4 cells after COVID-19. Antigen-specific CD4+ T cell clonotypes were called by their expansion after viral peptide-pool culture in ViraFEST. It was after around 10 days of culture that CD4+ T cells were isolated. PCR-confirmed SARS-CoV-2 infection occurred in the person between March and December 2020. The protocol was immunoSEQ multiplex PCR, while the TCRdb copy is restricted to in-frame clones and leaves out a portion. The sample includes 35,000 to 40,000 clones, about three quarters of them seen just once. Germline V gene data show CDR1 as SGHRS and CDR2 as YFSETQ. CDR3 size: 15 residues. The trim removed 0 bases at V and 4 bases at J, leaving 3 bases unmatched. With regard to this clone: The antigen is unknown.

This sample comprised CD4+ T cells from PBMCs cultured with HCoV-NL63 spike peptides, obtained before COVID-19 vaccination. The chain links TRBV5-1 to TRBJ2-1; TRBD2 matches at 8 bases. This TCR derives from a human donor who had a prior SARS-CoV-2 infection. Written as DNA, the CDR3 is TGCGCCAGCAGCTTGGCGACTAGCGTTTACAATGAGCAGTTCTTC. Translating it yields CASSLATSVYNEQFF.